This TCR beta chain comes out of a study of memory CD8 T cells in hepatitis C reinfection. Study-wide background: After reinfection, two primary-infection resolvers became chronically infected. Between 55 and 20 weeks before reinfection detection, pre-reinfection samples were drawn.

The assay was immunoSEQ multiplex PCR, and TCRdb's table has in-frame clones only and misses some. The sample lists under 60,000 clones, under 90% seen once, with about 1% in the top ten. Germline CDR1 SEHNR, CDR2 FQNEAQ (reference sequence). The CDR3 has 17 residues. The V gene lost 5 bases and the J gene lost 6 bases, with 22 bases spanning the gap. In this sample, this clone turned up once. Time point meaning: pre-reinfection, 55 to 20 weeks before reinfection detection. TCR sequencing was done directly ex vivo on sorted cells, without expansion in vitro. The Montreal HEPCO cohort supplied donors who inject drugs. Control naive CD8 T cells came from a couple of donors at all three reinfection time points.

The sequenced sample consisted of naive CD8+ T cells sorted from blood. The clonotype was recovered from a young man with hepatitis C virus infection. V and J are TRBV7-9 and TRBJ2-2, with D possibly TRBD1 on 6 matching bases. The CDR3 region has the DNA TGTGCCAGCAGCCCGAAGGGATATAGGGGGACGCCCGGGGAGCTGTTTTTT. Translation gives CASSPKGYRGTPGELFF. The variable domain in full, with the rest retrieved from reference TRBV7-9 and TRBJ2-2, is DTGVSQNPRHKITKRGQNVTFRCDPISEHNRLYWYRQTLGQGPEFLTYFQNEAQLEKSRLLSDRFSAERPKGSFSTLEIQRTEQGDSAMYLCASSPKGYRGTPGELFFGEGSRLTVL.